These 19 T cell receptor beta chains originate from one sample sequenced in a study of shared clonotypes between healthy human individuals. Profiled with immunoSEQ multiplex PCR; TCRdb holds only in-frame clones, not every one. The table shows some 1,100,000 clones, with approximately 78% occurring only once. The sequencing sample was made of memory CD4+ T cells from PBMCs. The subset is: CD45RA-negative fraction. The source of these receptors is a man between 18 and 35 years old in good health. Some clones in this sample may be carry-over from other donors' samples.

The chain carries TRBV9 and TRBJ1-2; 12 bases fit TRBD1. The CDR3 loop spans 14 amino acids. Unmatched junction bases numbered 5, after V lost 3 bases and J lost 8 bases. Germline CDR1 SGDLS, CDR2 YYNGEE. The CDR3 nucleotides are TGTGCCAGCAGCGCGGGACAGGGGGCTTTGGGCTACACCTTC. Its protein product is CASSAGQGALGYTF.

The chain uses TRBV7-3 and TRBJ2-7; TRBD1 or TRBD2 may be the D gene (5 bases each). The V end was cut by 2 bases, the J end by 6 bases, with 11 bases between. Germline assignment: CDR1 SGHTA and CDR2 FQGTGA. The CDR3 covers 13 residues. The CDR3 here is CASSLGGLREQYF. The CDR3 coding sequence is TGTGCCAGCAGCTTAGGGGGTCTCCGCGAGCAGTACTTC. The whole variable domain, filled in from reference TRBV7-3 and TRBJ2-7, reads GAGVSQTPSNKVTEKGKYVELRCDPISGHTALYWYRQSLGQGPEFLIYFQGTGAADDSGLPNDRFFAVRPEGSVSTLKIQRTERGDSAVYLCASSLGGLREQYFGPGTRLTVT.

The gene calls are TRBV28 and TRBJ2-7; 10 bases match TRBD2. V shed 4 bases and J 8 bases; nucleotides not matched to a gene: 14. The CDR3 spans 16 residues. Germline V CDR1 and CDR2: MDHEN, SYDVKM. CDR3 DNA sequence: TGTGCCAGCAGTTCAATTTCCGGGACTAGCGTCCCCAAGCAGTACTTC. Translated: CASSSISGTSVPKQYF.

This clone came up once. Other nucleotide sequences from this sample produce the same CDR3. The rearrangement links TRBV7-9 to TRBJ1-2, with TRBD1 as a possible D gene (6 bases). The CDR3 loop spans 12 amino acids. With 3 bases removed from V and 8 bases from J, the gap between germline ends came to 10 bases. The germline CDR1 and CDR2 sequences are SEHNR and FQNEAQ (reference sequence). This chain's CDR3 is CASSLTGGGYTF. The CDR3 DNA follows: TGTGCCAGCAGCTTGACAGGAGGGGGCTACACCTTC.

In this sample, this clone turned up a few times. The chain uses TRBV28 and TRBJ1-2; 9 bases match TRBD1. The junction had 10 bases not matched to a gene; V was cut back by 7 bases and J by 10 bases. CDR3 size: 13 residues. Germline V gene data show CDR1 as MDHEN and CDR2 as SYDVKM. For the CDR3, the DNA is TGTGCCAGCACTCAGGGACAGGGAGACCCCTACACCTTC. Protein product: CASTQGQGDPYTF.

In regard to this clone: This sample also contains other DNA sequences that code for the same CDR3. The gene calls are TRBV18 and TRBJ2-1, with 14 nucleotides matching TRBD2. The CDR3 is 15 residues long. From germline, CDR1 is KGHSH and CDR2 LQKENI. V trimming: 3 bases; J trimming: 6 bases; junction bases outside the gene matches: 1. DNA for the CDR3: TGTGCCAGCTCACCGACTAGCGGGAGGGGCAATGAGCAGTTCTTC. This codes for CASSPTSGRGNEQFF.

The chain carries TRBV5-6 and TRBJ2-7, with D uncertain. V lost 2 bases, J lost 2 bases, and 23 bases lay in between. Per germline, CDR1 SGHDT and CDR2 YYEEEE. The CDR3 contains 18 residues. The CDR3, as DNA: TGTGCCAGCAGCTTAACGGGCCACCATATTTGGCTCCCCTACGAGCAGTACTTC. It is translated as CASSLTGHHIWLPYEQYF.

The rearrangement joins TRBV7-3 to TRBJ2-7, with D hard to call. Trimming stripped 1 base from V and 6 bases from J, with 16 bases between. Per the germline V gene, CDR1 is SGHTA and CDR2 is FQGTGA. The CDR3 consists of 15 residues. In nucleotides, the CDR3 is TGTGCCAGCAGCTTAAATCCGGCGGTCTCGGGCGAGCAGTACTTC. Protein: CASSLNPAVSGEQYF.

The CDR3 DNA is TGTGCCAGGACTACTCGCCACGAGCAGTACTTC. Its protein product is CARTTRHEQYF. The V and J genes are TRBV6-5 and TRBJ2-7; D might be TRBD2 (5 bases). This CDR3 is 11 amino acids long. V dropped 9 bases and J dropped 5 bases, with 11 bases sitting between them. Per the germline V gene, CDR1 is MNHEY and CDR2 is SVGAGI.

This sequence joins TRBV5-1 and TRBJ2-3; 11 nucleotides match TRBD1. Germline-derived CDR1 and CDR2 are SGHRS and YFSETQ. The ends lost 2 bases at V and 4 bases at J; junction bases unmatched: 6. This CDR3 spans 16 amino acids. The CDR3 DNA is TGCGCCAGCAGCTTACCGGGACAGGGGGGACCAGATACGCAGTATTTT. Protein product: CASSLPGQGGPDTQYF.

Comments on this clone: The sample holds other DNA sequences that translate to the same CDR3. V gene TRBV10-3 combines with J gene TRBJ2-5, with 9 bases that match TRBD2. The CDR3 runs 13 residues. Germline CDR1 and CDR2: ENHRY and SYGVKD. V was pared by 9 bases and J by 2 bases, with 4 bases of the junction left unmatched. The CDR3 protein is CAISGSGQETQYF. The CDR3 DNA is TGTGCCATTAGCGGGAGTGGGCAAGAGACCCAGTACTTC.

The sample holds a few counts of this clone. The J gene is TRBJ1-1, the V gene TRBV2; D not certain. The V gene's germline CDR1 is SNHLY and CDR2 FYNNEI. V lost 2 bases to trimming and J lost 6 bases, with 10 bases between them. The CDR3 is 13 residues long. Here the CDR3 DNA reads TGTGCCAGCAGTGAACTTGGAATAGCTGAAGCTTTCTTT. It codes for CASSELGIAEAFF.

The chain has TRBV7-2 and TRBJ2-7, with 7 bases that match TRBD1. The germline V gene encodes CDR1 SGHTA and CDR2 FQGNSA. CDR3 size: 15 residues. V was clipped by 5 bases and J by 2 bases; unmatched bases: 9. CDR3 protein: CASSPDRDSTYEQYF. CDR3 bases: TGTGCCAGCAGCCCCGACCGGGACAGCACCTACGAGCAGTACTTC.

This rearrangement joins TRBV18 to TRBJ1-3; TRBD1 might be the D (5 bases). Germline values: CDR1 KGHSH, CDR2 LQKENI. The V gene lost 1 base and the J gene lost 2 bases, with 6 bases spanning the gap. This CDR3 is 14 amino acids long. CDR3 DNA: TGTGCCAGCTCACCACAGGGGACTGGAAACACCATATATTTT. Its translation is CASSPQGTGNTIYF.

The CDR3 DNA follows: TGTGCCAGCAAACGGGGACAGGGGCCTAACTATGGCTACACCTTC. Its translation: CASKRGQGPNYGYTF. The V and J genes are TRBV19 and TRBJ1-2; 10 bases line up with TRBD1. Germline assignment: CDR1 LNHDA and CDR2 SQIVND (reference sequence). The CDR3 length is 15 residues. The V and J ends lost 9 bases and 0 bases, in that order; junction bases with no gene match: 7.

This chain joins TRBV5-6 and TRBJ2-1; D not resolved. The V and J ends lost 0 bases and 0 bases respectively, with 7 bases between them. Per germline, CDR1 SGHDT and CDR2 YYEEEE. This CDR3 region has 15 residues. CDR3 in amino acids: CASSLDWSSYNEQFF. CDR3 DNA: TGTGCCAGCAGCTTGGACTGGAGCTCCTACAATGAGCAGTTCTTC.

The CDR3 nucleotides read TGTGCCAGTTCTGTATCCCTCGGGAATGAGCAGTTCTTC. Its translation: CASSVSLGNEQFF. This chain joins TRBV5-4 and TRBJ2-1; D unresolved. The V and J ends lost 8 bases and 7 bases respectively, with 16 bases between them. Germline-derived CDR1 and CDR2 are SGHNT and YYREEE (reference sequence). CDR3 length: 13 residues.

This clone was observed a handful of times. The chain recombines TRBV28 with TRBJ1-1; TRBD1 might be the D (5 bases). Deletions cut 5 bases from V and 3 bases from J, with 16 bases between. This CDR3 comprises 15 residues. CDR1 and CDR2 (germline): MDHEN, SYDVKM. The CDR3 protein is CASSGLQKGDTEAFF. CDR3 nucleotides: TGTGCCAGCAGTGGGCTGCAAAAAGGGGACACTGAAGCTTTCTTT.

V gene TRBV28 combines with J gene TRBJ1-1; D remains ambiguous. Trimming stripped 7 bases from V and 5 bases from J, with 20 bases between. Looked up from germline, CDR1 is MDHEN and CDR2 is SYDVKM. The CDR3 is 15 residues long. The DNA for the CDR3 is TGTGCCAGCATCCCCCCGCGGGGTCTGGGGACTGAAGCTTTCTTT. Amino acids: CASIPPRGLGTEAFF.